This TCR beta chain stems from a study of shared clonotypes between healthy human individuals (dated by TCRdb to the early 2020s). Context from the whole study: A few men and two women, aged 18 to 49 years, made up the cohort. To estimate repertoire size and how much clonotypes are shared between individuals, the study performed deep sequencing of blood TCR repertoires from a handful of healthy adults. Per donor, leukapheresis produced somewhere between about 0.85 and 9.5 billion PBMCs. For each donor, CD4 naive and CD4 memory were each run on three plates, CD8 naive on two plates, and CD8 memory on one plate. Different laboratories and diverse techniques were used to prepare libraries and sequence TCR repertoires, to increase sequencing depth and limit assay-specific biases.

The paper's findings and limits, for the study overall: Naive subsets generally had larger estimated clonotype richness than memory subsets did. About 5% of naive CD4, 3.5% of naive CD8, approximately 2% of memory CD4, and roughly 0.4% of memory CD8 clonotypes were shared across several donors. Compared with non-shared clonotypes, the clonotypes found in all four sorted-subset donors had higher generation probabilities. Incomplete sequencing was indicated by rarefaction of sorted-subset datasets, despite the large sequencing depth. Sampling was restricted to blood, and TCR repertoires in tissues likely differ from the TCR repertoires found in blood. Pairwise subsampling indicated that sequencing depth was expected to affect the degree of clonotype sharing among donors. Because the study included a small number of donors, the genetic and exposure-history diversity represented was limited.

For this clone: Its antigen is unknown. Within one base of it there is no much larger clone, and no base qualities were kept.

CD8 naive samples were obtained by positive selection for CCR7 among CD45RO-negative cells, yielding a CD45RA+CCR7+ population from which TemRA cells were excluded. The donors were healthy, HIV-negative adults who had no recently reported acute infections or vaccinations. All donors were Caucasian adults living in Nashville, Tennessee, USA. Blood was collected by leukapheresis, and PBMCs were isolated by Ficoll-Histopaque density gradient centrifugation and then cryopreserved in liquid nitrogen vapor phase. Analytical flow cytometry was used to check the purity and quantity of every magnetically sorted T cell population. Each sorted fraction had its genomic DNA isolated and then quantified by UV absorbance on a Nanodrop 2000c. TCR CDR3 regions were amplified from genomic DNA by multiplex PCR using the deep immunoSEQ assay. Extracted genomic DNA from each cell subset was distributed evenly across all wells of several immunoSEQ 96-well plates, and each plate was treated as a replicate. For sorted subsets, approximately 0.2 ug of genomic DNA, equivalent to around 31,000 T cell genomes, went into each replicate PCR. Purified libraries were measured with a Qubit 3.0 fluorometer, size-checked on a Bioanalyzer 2100, and measured again with the KAPA Library Quantification kit. Every immunoSEQ 96-well plate was sequenced on a dedicated single-read 150-cycle Illumina NextSeq 550 flow cell. Per the original workflow: Because the immunoSEQ output held only junctional sequences and lacked quality scores, the filtering could not match the filtering applied to full-length reads. Sequences were annotated with PyIR, a Python wrapper for IgBLAST v1.9, and V/J genes and CDR3 were assigned using IMGT germline references. Reads were filtered out if the reads had weak V/J assignments (E-value above 1e-6), no CDR3, stop codons, out-of-frame junctions, or ambiguous translated residues. V3J clonotypes were defined as sequences sharing an identical inferred V gene, J gene, and CDR3 amino acid sequence. Percentage overlap between repertoires was computed as shared unique clonotypes divided by the size of the smaller repertoire. RTK rarefaction, the Chao1 estimator, and Recon v2.1 estimates of unobserved clonotypes were used to assess repertoire richness. Generation probabilities were computed with OLGA for all TCRbeta clonotypes obtained by the gDNA method from several donors. Here the immuneACCESS table is served through TCRdb, limited to in-frame sequences with V and J called. Missing clones are a known gap in these copies; in checked studies unresolved V genes cover under half, and the rest lacks a known reason. D and trimming come from the DNA, and the V and J calls and clone size come from that table. The sample table records 1.5 million to 2.5 million clones; 85% to 95% of these occur just once. Clones ranked in the top ten supply around 1% of the sample.

Spanning cysteine to phenylalanine, the CDR3 consists of 14 amino acids. Just CDR3 DNA is preserved here, 42 bases in frame from base 1. The germline V gene (reference sequence) sets CDR1 to MNHNY and CDR2 to SVGAGI. The V end loses 11 bases and the J end loses 4 bases, and a stretch of 18 bases separates them. The chain couples TRBV6-6 to TRBJ2-1; the D gene is possibly TRBD1 or TRBD2, with 6 bases matching each. Sequencing was carried out using naive CD8+ T cells sorted from blood. What the cell subset or site label conveys for this sample: CD45RA+CCR7+. The sequence came from a man between 18 and 35 years old in good health. In nucleotide form, the sequence is TGTGCCTCAGCGCCCGGGGGCTCTTACAATGAGCAGTTCTTC. It translates as CASAPGGSYNEQFF.